These 8 T cell receptor beta chains originate from one sample sequenced in a study of T cells in Graves' hyperthyroidism and ophthalmopathy. It was RNA transcripts that yielded the amplified TCR beta CDR3 regions. First-round RT-PCR targeting the TCR CDR3 was performed with the HTBI primer set. TCRdb reanalysed the multiplex PCR reads using MiXCR and keeps one entry per CDR3 protein. The sample consists of just over 550,000 distinct CDR3 sequences, 35% to 55% of them appearing once. Material for sequencing was peripheral blood or thyroid tissue (not recorded which). These receptors all stem from a woman under 30 with Graves' hyperthyroidism.

This clonotype occurred once. The chain employs TRBV30 and TRBJ2-7; a weak D match, TRBD2 (6 bases). Germline lookup yields CDR1 GTSNPN and CDR2 SVGIG (reference sequence). The CDR3 is made up of 14 amino acids. V was clipped by 3 bases and J by 3 bases, with 15 bases between them. The CDR3 sequence is CAWRVEGGSYEQYF. CDR3 coding DNA: TGTGCCTGGAGGGTCGAGGGAGGAAGCTACGAGCAGTACTTC.

The chain employs TRBV29-1 and TRBJ2-7; 8 nucleotides align to TRBD2. Per the germline V gene, CDR1 is SQVTM and CDR2 is ANQGSEA. The CDR3 length is 14 residues. The junction had 8 bases not matched to a gene; V was cut back by 1 base and J by 6 bases. This CDR3 reads CSVEGRSGRGEQYF. The CDR3 nucleotides are TGCAGCGTTGAAGGGAGGAGCGGGAGAGGCGAGCAGTACTTC.

The table lists this clonotype with a count of one. V usage is TRBV24-1 and J usage is TRBJ2-7, with 14 bases lining up with TRBD2. The V segment lost 3 bases and the J segment 12 bases; nucleotides outside the gene matches: 0. The V gene's germline CDR1 is KGHDR and CDR2 SFDVKD. This CDR3 has 12 amino acids. The CDR3 here is CATSDGTSGGYF. DNA for the CDR3: TGTGCCACCAGTGATGGGACTAGCGGGGGGTACTTC.

The V gene is TRBV12-3 or TRBV12-4, the J gene TRBJ1-5; D is unresolved. The CDR3 has 13 amino acids. V lost 8 bases to trimming and J lost 7 bases, with 15 bases between them. In DNA form, the CDR3 reads TGTGCCAGCTCACCAGAAGGGTGGCAGCCCCAGCATTTT. Translation: CASSPEGWQPQHF.

The CDR3 sequence is CASSRSGKMNEQYF. CDR3 nucleotides: TGTGCCAGCAGCCGAAGCGGGAAAATGAACGAGCAGTACTTC. The chain joins TRBV9 to TRBJ2-7, with 7 bases fitting TRBD2. This CDR3 has 14 residues. Germline CDR1 reads SGDLS; CDR2 reads YYNGEE. Trimming took 4 bases from V and 5 from J; bases not matched to a gene: 9.

The chain uses TRBV6-1 and TRBJ1-1; 8 bases agree with TRBD1. The J segment lost 1 base and the V segment lost 11 bases, leaving 9 bases of the junction unmatched. The CDR3 consists of 14 residues. CDR1 MNHNS and CDR2 SASEGT come from the germline V gene. CDR3 sequence (DNA): TGTGCCCGCACCGGGACAGGCCAGAACACTGAAGCTTTCTTT. This gives the protein CARTGTGQNTEAFF.

Notes on this clonotype: As the CDR3 is not closed by the conserved phenylalanine or tryptophan, this likely results from a read error. The V call is TRBV29-1, the J call TRBJ1-2, with TRBD1 matching 7 bases. Germline V gene sequence: CDR1 SQVTM, CDR2 ANQGSEA. The CDR3 loop spans 15 amino acids. V shed 1 base and J 2 bases; nucleotides not matched to a gene: 7. CDR3 region: CSVEARGKGNYGYTL. The CDR3, as DNA: TGCAGCGTTGAAGCCAGGGGGAAAGGGAACTATGGCTACACCCTC.

This clonotype was seen at least ten times. This sequence joins TRBV7-2 and TRBJ2-5; D is unresolved. This CDR3 region has 12 residues. Trimming took 5 bases from V and 5 from J, leaving 9 bases between them. The V gene's germline CDR1 is SGHTA and CDR2 FQGNSA. The CDR3 DNA reads as TGTGCCAGCAGCGGATACAAGGAGACCCAGTACTTC. Protein sequence: CASSGYKETQYF.